Presented here are 17 T cell receptor beta chains from one specimen sequenced in a study of blood T cells in healthy people across ages. A sample-barcoded 5' primer and a J-beta primer mix were used in a second PCR of about 6 to 12 cycles. TCRdb ran MiXCR on the 5' RACE reads and lists one entry per CDR3 protein. The data contain 750,000 or so distinct CDR3 sequences, approximately 25% of them singletons. In addition, the sample was reused for a study of T cells of mothers and their children.

Source material: blood. These receptors originate from a boy younger than 18 in good health.

This clonotype was observed a handful of times. This chain uses TRBV21-1 with TRBJ2-4; the D call of TRBD1 is as the table states it, not checked on the DNA. TRBV21-1 is assigned pseudogene status. The CDR3 extends over 14 amino acids. CDR3 sequence: CARGAPGPKNIQYF. Written as DNA, the CDR3 is TGTGCCAGGGGGGCTCCGGGACCCAAAAACATTCAGTACTTC.

The rearrangement links TRBV27 to TRBJ2-7, with 9 bases matching TRBD1. With 5 bases clipped from V and 4 bases from J, the junction kept 12 bases outside the gene matches. The length of the CDR3 is 16 residues. The V gene's germline CDR1 is MNHEY and CDR2 SMNVEV (reference sequence). The CDR3 is CASSPIRLGQGYEQYF. CDR3 bases: TGTGCCAGCAGTCCCATACGCCTGGGACAGGGTTACGAGCAGTACTTC.

This clonotype was counted only a few times. Here the CDR3 DNA reads TGCAGTGCTAGTGGCTACACCTTC. It specifies CSASGYTF. This chain links TRBV20-1 with TRBJ1-2, with D hard to call. V dropped 3 bases and J dropped 7 bases, with 0 bases sitting between them. The CDR3 is 8 amino acids. Per the germline V gene, CDR1 is DFQATT and CDR2 is SNEGSKA (reference sequence).

This clonotype was found a few times. The junction departs from the called germline gene at one end, perhaps through a read error. V is TRBV4-3 and J is TRBJ2-5, with 9 bases fitting TRBD2. Germline V gives CDR1 LGHNA, CDR2 YSLEER. The CDR3 runs 15 residues. CDR3 DNA sequence: TGCGCCAGCAGCCCGGCCCGCGGGGGGGCCCCCGAAATTAAATTC. Translating it yields CASSPARGGAPEIKF.

This clonotype occurred a few times. V usage is TRBV27 and J usage is TRBJ2-5; D is perhaps TRBD1 (6 bases). Trimming cost V 10 bases and J 1 base, with 19 bases left between them. The CDR3 extends over 15 amino acids. Germline V gene lookup returns CDR1 MNHEY and CDR2 SMNVEV (reference sequence). The CDR3 loop is CATATGTHTQETQYF. The CDR3 DNA follows: TGTGCCACCGCCACCGGGACACATACCCAAGAGACCCAGTACTTC.

The genes are TRBV4-3 and TRBJ2-5; TRBD2 matches 13 bases. The DNA matches TRBJ2-1 better at its end, which makes the J call doubtful. The V gene's germline CDR1 is LGHNA and CDR2 YSLEER. The CDR3 extends over 14 amino acids. In DNA form, the CDR3 reads TGCGCCAGCAGCCAAGGGACTAGCGGGGGTCCGCAGTTCTTC. It codes for CASSQGTSGGPQFF.

V and J are TRBV9 and TRBJ2-7, with 14 nucleotides matching TRBD2. The J call may be mistaken, given a closer DNA end match to TRBJ2-4. This CDR3 comprises 18 residues. The germline V gene encodes CDR1 SGDLS and CDR2 YYNGEE. The CDR3 DNA follows: TGTGCCAGCCCGCACCCTCGACTAGCGGGAGGGCCAGGAAACATTCAGTACTTC. Translated: CASPHPRLAGGPGNIQYF.

The chain employs TRBV19 and TRBJ2-1, with D hard to call. CDR3 size: 15 residues. Trimming removed 6 bases at V and 0 bases at J, with 12 bases between. Per germline, CDR1 LNHDA and CDR2 SQIVND (reference sequence). The CDR3 is CASRDLYSSYNEQFF. CDR3 DNA: TGTGCCAGTAGAGACCTCTACAGCTCCTACAATGAGCAGTTCTTC.

This clonotype came up a few times. V gene TRBV7-9 combines with J gene TRBJ2-7; D might be TRBD1 or TRBD2, each matching 5 bases. V was shortened by 0 bases and J by 1 base, with 13 bases between the two germline ends. The germline gives CDR1 SEHNR, CDR2 FQNEAQ (reference sequence). The CDR3 totals 16 residues. This chain's CDR3 is CASSLAVGERSYEQYF. In DNA, the CDR3 is TGTGCCAGCAGCTTAGCTGTGGGGGAAAGGTCCTACGAGCAGTACTTC.

This chain links TRBV4-3 with TRBJ1-2; TRBD1 is a possible D gene (6 bases). V was shortened by 0 bases and J by 5 bases, with 19 bases between the two germline ends. Germline CDR1 LGHNA, CDR2 YSLEER. This CDR3 has 17 residues. CDR3 sequence (DNA): TGCGCCAGCAGCCAAGATCTTGGAGGGACAATCGGATATGGCTACACCTTC. Its translation is CASSQDLGGTIGYGYTF.

This clonotype was observed a handful of times. At one boundary the junction diverges from the germline segment, which might be a read error. V gene TRBV5-1 combines with J gene TRBJ2-7, with a weak D call TRBD2 (5 bases). CDR3 length equals 14 residues. The germline gives CDR1 SGHRS, CDR2 YFSETQ. The CDR3 bases are TGCGCCAGCAATACGGGGAGAGGCTCCTACGAGCAGCACTTC. Its translation: CASNTGRGSYEQHF. The whole variable domain, remainder taken from reference TRBV5-1 and TRBJ2-7, is KAGVTQTPRYLIKTRGQQVTLSCSPISGHRSVSWYQQTPGQGLQFLFEYFSETQRNKGNFPGRFSGRQFSNSRSEMNVSTLELGDSALYLCASNTGRGSYEQHFGPGTRLTVT.

In regard to this clonotype: A junction boundary mismatches the germline segment, possibly from a read error. V and J are TRBV15 and TRBJ1-4, with TRBD1 matching 8 bases. This CDR3 region has 12 residues. Germline V lookup: CDR1 LNHNV, CDR2 YYDKDF (reference sequence). The CDR3 DNA is TGTGCCGCCAGCAGAGGACAGGGAAGCCTGTTTTTT. As protein: CAASRGQGSLFF.

The rearrangement links TRBV3-1 to TRBJ2-5; TRBD2 matches at 7 bases. The V and J ends lost 0 bases and 5 bases, in that order; junction bases with no gene match: 9. The germline V gene has CDR1 LGHDT and CDR2 YNNKEL (reference sequence). The length of the CDR3 is 16 residues. This CDR3 is CASSQETSGGRETQYF. In DNA, the CDR3 is TGTGCCAGCAGCCAAGAGACATCCGGGGGGAGGGAGACCCAGTACTTC.

This clonotype was counted only a few times. The genes are TRBV4-3 and TRBJ2-7, with D maybe TRBD2 (7 bases). The CDR3 consists of 16 residues. The V end lost 3 bases, the J end lost 3 bases, and 18 bases lay between the germline ends. Germline V CDR1 and CDR2: LGHNA, YSLEER. CDR3 in amino acids: CASSQDPEGGLYEQYF. CDR3 in DNA: TGCGCCAGCAGCCAGGACCCCGAGGGGGGGCTCTACGAGCAGTACTTC.

In the case of this clonotype: At one boundary the junction diverges from the germline segment, which might be a read error. This chain connects TRBV29-1 to TRBJ2-3; 10 nucleotides line up with TRBD1. There are 16 residues in the CDR3. Germline CDR1 SQVTM, CDR2 ANQGSEA. The CDR3 sequence is CRVEGTGVTSTDTQYF. DNA for the CDR3: TGCAGAGTTGAAGGGACAGGGGTCACTAGCACAGATACGCAGTATTTT.

The chain recombines TRBV29-1 with TRBJ2-5, with D possibly being TRBD1 or TRBD2 (6 bases each). The ends were cut back, 3 bases at V and 5 bases at J, with 22 bases in the middle. Germline V gene sequence: CDR1 SQVTM, CDR2 ANQGSEA. There are 16 residues in the CDR3. CDR3 residues: CSVDSRRGGYPETQYF. The CDR3 nucleotides read TGCAGCGTTGACTCACGCAGGGGAGGCTACCCGGAGACCCAGTACTTC. The full variable domain, in which reference TRBV29-1 and TRBJ2-5 provide the parts outside the CDR3, is SAVISQKPSRDICQRGTSLTIQCQVDSQVTMMFWYRQQPGQSLTLIATANQGSEATYESGFVIDKFPISRPNLTFSTLTVSNMSPEDSSIYLCSVDSRRGGYPETQYFGPGTRLLVL.

This clonotype was counted between two and nine times. The chain employs TRBV29-1 and TRBJ2-1; possibly TRBD1 or TRBD2 for D (5 bases each). The V end was cut by 3 bases, the J end by 10 bases, with 10 bases between. Germline CDR1 reads SQVTM; CDR2 reads ANQGSEA. This CDR3 has 11 amino acids. As DNA, the CDR3 is TGCAGCGTTGAGGGGGTACGAGAGCAGTTCTTC. It specifies CSVEGVREQFF.